This T cell receptor beta chain was recorded in a study of T cells in Graves' hyperthyroidism and ophthalmopathy. Study-wide results and caveats: Expanded thyroid clonotypes (above 0.001) were mostly also found in blood.

This clonotype appeared many times. Its target is unknown. There are 14 residues in the CDR3. V gave up 1 base and J gave up 5 bases; unmatched junction bases: 5. Germline assignment: CDR1 LNHNV and CDR2 YYDKDF (reference sequence). The TCR beta CDR3 regions underwent amplification using RNA transcripts as the source. First-round RT-PCR of the TCR CDR3 relied on the HTBI primer set. TCRdb ran MiXCR on the multiplex PCR reads and lists one entry per CDR3 protein. The sample yields about 570,000 distinct CDR3 sequences, 46% seen once. The TCR was taken from an adult woman with Graves' disease, either hyperthyroidism or ophthalmopathy (not recorded which). The chain recombines TRBV15 with TRBJ2-7; 7 bases fit TRBD2. The specimen was peripheral blood or thyroid tissue (not recorded which). In DNA form, the CDR3 reads TGTGCCACCAGCAGAGGACGACTAGCACACGAGCAGTACTTC. It codes for CATSRGRLAHEQYF.